A single sample gave rise to the 15 T cell receptor beta chains below, sequenced in a study of cytomegalovirus exposure and HLA in healthy donors. The PCR ran on 60 Vbeta and 13 Jbeta primers. The method was immunoSEQ multiplex PCR; TCRdb's version includes in-frame clones alone and lacks a portion of them. The sample includes approximately 150,000 clones, 50% to 75% of them seen just once. Sequencing was performed on PBMCs. The receptors were sampled from a woman aged 60-70 years in good health and CMV-seropositive.

This clone turned up a few times. This chain connects TRBV11-2 to TRBJ2-7, with TRBD1 identical over 10 bases. V was pared by 1 base and J by 0 bases, with 0 bases of the junction left unmatched. Germline values: CDR1 SGHAT, CDR2 FQNNGV. The CDR3 runs 15 residues. The CDR3 DNA is TGTGCCAGCAGCTTAGGACAGGGGGCCTCCTACGAGCAGTACTTC. As protein: CASSLGQGASYEQYF.

This rearrangement joins TRBV19 to TRBJ1-1; 10 positions agree with TRBD1. Trimming took 7 bases from V and 1 from J; bases not matched to a gene: 6. Germline-derived CDR1 and CDR2 are LNHDA and SQIVND (reference sequence). This CDR3 spans 15 amino acids. The CDR3 DNA follows: TGTGCCAGTACAAGGCGGGACAGGGGGAACACTGAAGCTTTCTTT. Its translation: CASTRRDRGNTEAFF.

The CDR3 here is CASSQTPGQGTDTQYF. As DNA, the CDR3 is TGCGCCAGCAGCCAAACGCCGGGACAGGGCACAGATACGCAGTATTTT. The chain has TRBV5-1 and TRBJ2-3; 8 nucleotides agree with TRBD1. V shed 4 bases, J shed 1 base, and the junction held 8 bases outside the gene matches. Germline values: CDR1 SGHRS, CDR2 YFSETQ. The CDR3 length is 16 residues.

The rearrangement links TRBV7-9 to TRBJ2-7; D remains ambiguous. The CDR3 has 13 residues. Per the germline V gene, CDR1 is SEHNR and CDR2 is FQNEAQ (reference sequence). Trimming left V 3 bases short and J 0 bases short, with 6 bases between. CDR3 in DNA: TGTGCCAGCAGCTTCCCGGGCTCCTACGAGCAGTACTTC. Amino acid sequence: CASSFPGSYEQYF.

Remarks on this clone: One junction end disagrees with the germline gene, perhaps due to a read error. The chain recombines TRBV7-8 with TRBJ2-5, with a possible D match to TRBD1 (6 bases). Germline values: CDR1 SGHVS, CDR2 FQNEAQ. The CDR3 has 13 residues. The CDR3 sequence: CASRWDIGETQHF. DNA of the CDR3: TGTGCCAGCAGGTGGGACATTGGGGAGACCCAGCACTTC.

This clone came up a few times. The chain recombines TRBV27 with TRBJ1-6, with 9 bases matching TRBD1. There are 15 residues in the CDR3. The junction had 5 bases not matched to a gene; V was cut back by 5 bases and J by 6 bases. CDR1 is MNHEY, CDR2 SMNVEV, per germline (reference sequence). This CDR3 reads CASSLDRGPNSPLHF. In DNA, the CDR3 is TGTGCCAGCAGTCTGGACAGGGGACCTAATTCACCCCTCCACTTT.

In the case of this clone: This sample includes further DNA sequences coding for the same CDR3. The rearrangement uses TRBV19 and TRBJ1-5; D is possibly TRBD1 (5 bases). Between the trimmed V and J ends, which lost 5 bases and 7 bases, there was a span of 15 bases. Germline V gives CDR1 LNHDA, CDR2 SQIVND (reference sequence). The CDR3 contains 14 residues. CDR3 nucleotide sequence: TGTGCCAGTAGTTTACCAGGGTATGGGCAGCCCCAGCATTTT. This gives the protein CASSLPGYGQPQHF.

The chain carries TRBV9 and TRBJ2-3; a possible D gene is TRBD2 (6 bases). V was pared by 0 bases and J by 2 bases, with 10 bases between. Germline assignment: CDR1 SGDLS and CDR2 YYNGEE. This CDR3 is 15 amino acids long. The CDR3 spells CASSVVGGTTDTQYF. CDR3 coding DNA: TGTGCCAGCAGCGTAGTTGGCGGGACCACAGATACGCAGTATTTT.

The chain uses TRBV7-2 and TRBJ2-3, with 8 bases aligning to TRBD2. The CDR3 covers 20 residues. Trimming removed 0 bases from V and 1 base from J; junction bases left unmatched: 15. Germline CDR1 SGHTA, CDR2 FQGNSA. The CDR3 DNA reads as TGTGCCAGCAGCTTAGCCTTACTAAGCGGGAGTTCATTTGGCACAGATACGCAGTATTTT. It codes for CASSLALLSGSSFGTDTQYF.

This clone has just one count. The rearrangement links TRBV5-4 to TRBJ1-1, with 8 positions matching TRBD1. Germline loops: CDR1 SGHNT, CDR2 YYREEE (reference sequence). V shed 2 bases, J shed 2 bases, and the junction held 2 bases outside the gene matches. This CDR3 spans 14 amino acids. The DNA of the CDR3 is TGTGCCAGCAGCTTACAGGGGGATAACACTGAAGCTTTCTTT. Amino acids: CASSLQGDNTEAFF.

This sequence joins TRBV27 and TRBJ2-2; 9 bases align to TRBD2. This CDR3 has 15 residues. The V gene's germline CDR1 is MNHEY and CDR2 SMNVEV (reference sequence). J gave up 4 bases and V 6 bases, and 6 bases lay outside the gene matches. CDR3 protein: CASRPLAGSTGELFF. The CDR3 nucleotides are TGTGCCAGCAGACCCCTAGCGGGAAGCACCGGGGAGCTGTTTTTT.

This clone was detected a few times. V and J are TRBV25-1 and TRBJ1-5, with TRBD1 matching 10 bases. The V and J ends lost 6 bases and 5 bases, in that order; junction bases with no gene match: 4. CDR3 size: 14 residues. Germline CDR1 reads MGHDK; CDR2 reads SYGVNS. This chain's CDR3 is CASRGTGVDQPQHF. CDR3 DNA sequence: TGTGCCAGCAGGGGGACAGGGGTAGATCAGCCCCAGCATTTT. Together with reference TRBV25-1 and TRBJ1-5, the CDR3 gives the full variable domain: EADIYQTPRYLVIGTGKKITLECSQTMGHDKMYWYQQDPGMELHLIHYSYGVNSTEKGDLSSESTVSRIRTEHFPLTLESARPSHTSQYLCASRGTGVDQPQHFGDGTRLSIL.

The CDR3, as DNA: TGTGCCAGCAGCCAAGATTGGAAAGGGGGCCCCCTCCACTTT. This encodes CASSQDWKGGPLHF. J is TRBJ1-6 and V is TRBV4-2, with 7 bases identical to TRBD1. Germline V gene lookup returns CDR1 LGHNA and CDR2 YNFKEQ. Germline trimming cut 0 bases from V and 13 bases from J; bases unmatched to any gene: 6. The CDR3 is 14 amino acids.

This chain uses TRBV7-2 with TRBJ2-1; D is possibly TRBD1 (5 bases). The CDR3 covers 15 residues. CDR1 and CDR2 from the germline V gene are SGHTA and FQGNSA. Deletions cut 4 bases from V and 7 bases from J, with 17 bases between. In nucleotides, the CDR3 is TGTGCCAGCAGCTCCAGGGCCCTGTTTGGTAATGAGCAGTTCTTC. It encodes CASSSRALFGNEQFF.

The rearrangement links TRBV9 to TRBJ1-1; D is possibly TRBD1 (5 bases). CDR3 size: 14 residues. CDR1 is SGDLS, CDR2 YYNGEE, per germline. The germline V and J ends were trimmed by 1 base and 8 bases, with 15 bases remaining between them. CDR3: CASSVSGDFREAFF. In nucleotides, the CDR3 is TGTGCCAGCAGCGTATCCGGGGACTTCCGAGAAGCTTTCTTT. Full variable domain (rest looked up from reference TRBV9 and TRBJ1-1): DSGVTQTPKHLITATGQRVTLRCSPRSGDLSVYWYQQSLDQGLQFLIQYYNGEERAKGNILERFSAQQFPDLHSELNLSSLELGDSALYFCASSVSGDFREAFFGQGTRLTVV.